These 17 T cell receptor beta chains originate from one sample sequenced in a study of Graves' ophthalmopathy and Graves' hyperthyroidism. Amplification of the TCR beta CDR3 regions used RNA transcripts (as template). The workflow started with a first-round RT-PCR run with HTBI primers and then moved on to a second-round multiplex PCR. TCRdb re-derived calls from the multiplex PCR reads in MiXCR, one entry per CDR3 protein. The sample lists about 740,000 distinct CDR3 sequences, roughly 40% occurring once. Sequencing was performed on peripheral blood. The receptors come from an adult man with Graves' ophthalmopathy.

J is TRBJ2-2 and V is TRBV20-1; 7 nucleotides line up with TRBD1. This CDR3 has 14 residues. V lost 3 bases to trimming and J lost 7 bases; unmatched junction nucleotides: 8. Germline assignment: CDR1 DFQATT and CDR2 SNEGSKA (reference sequence). The CDR3 DNA is TGCAGTGCTAGGGGGACAGACCTCGGCGGGGAGCTGTTTTTT. It is translated as CSARGTDLGGELFF.

This clonotype was counted ten times or more. The gene calls are TRBV25-1 and TRBJ1-2, with D possibly matching TRBD1 (5 bases). Germline V gene data show CDR1 as MGHDK and CDR2 as SYGVNS. Deletions cut 4 bases from V and 4 bases from J, with 22 bases between. This CDR3 has 17 residues. Written as DNA, the CDR3 is TGTGCCAGCAGTGGGTTAACCGGGACCCCACTTTTCTATGGCTACACCTTC. Translation gives CASSGLTGTPLFYGYTF.

The V gene is TRBV29-1, the J gene TRBJ1-2, with 10 bases identical to TRBD1. Trimming cost V 4 bases and J 6 bases; bases outside gene matches: 5. The CDR3 runs 13 residues. The V gene's germline CDR1 is SQVTM and CDR2 ANQGSEA. The chain's CDR3 is CSVAGQGVNGYTF. CDR3 sequence (DNA): TGCAGCGTTGCTGGACAGGGGGTAAATGGCTACACCTTC.

This chain connects TRBV2 to TRBJ2-5, with D possibly TRBD2 on 6 matching bases. The germline CDR1 and CDR2 sequences are SNHLY and FYNNEI. V lost 5 bases and J 5 bases, leaving 18 bases between the germline ends. This CDR3 contains 15 residues. CDR3 nucleotide sequence: TGTGCCAGCAGTTCAACCCTAGCGTCGATCGAGACCCAGTACTTC. Translating it yields CASSSTLASIETQYF.

The rearrangement uses TRBV10-3 and TRBJ2-2, with D perhaps matching TRBD1 or TRBD2 (5 bases each). The germline CDR1 and CDR2 sequences are ENHRY and SYGVKD. Between the trimmed V and J ends, which lost 10 bases and 1 base, there was a span of 10 bases. The CDR3 has 13 residues. The CDR3 reads CASKRGNTGELFF. The CDR3, as DNA: TGTGCCAGCAAGAGGGGGAACACCGGGGAGCTGTTTTTT.

The chain couples TRBV20-1 to TRBJ1-2; 7 nucleotides match TRBD1. V gave up 6 bases and J gave up 1 base; unmatched junction bases: 14. The V gene's germline CDR1 is DFQATT and CDR2 SNEGSKA (reference sequence). The CDR3 covers 16 residues. CDR3 residues: CSASSSGTELNYGYTF. For the CDR3, the DNA is TGCAGTGCCAGCAGTAGTGGGACAGAACTTAACTATGGCTACACCTTC.

This clonotype was detected a few times. The chain employs TRBV6-5 and TRBJ1-2; 9 nucleotides line up with TRBD1. CDR1 is MNHEY, CDR2 SVGAGI, per germline. CDR3 length equals 13 residues. The junction had 2 bases not matched to a gene; V was cut back by 2 bases and J by 7 bases. The CDR3 loop is CASSYDRGIGYTF. The CDR3 DNA follows: TGTGCCAGCAGTTACGACAGGGGGATTGGCTACACCTTC.

This clonotype was detected many times. V and J are TRBV2 and TRBJ1-5, with a possible D match to TRBD1 (5 bases). The CDR3 spans 15 residues. Trimming pared 1 base from V and 8 bases from J, leaving 15 bases between. CDR1 SNHLY and CDR2 FYNNEI come from the germline V gene. CDR3 sequence reads: CASSEEGQAGKPQHF. In DNA, the CDR3 is TGTGCCAGCAGTGAAGAGGGGCAGGCTGGGAAGCCCCAGCATTTT.

This clonotype was picked up a small number of times. The rearrangement links TRBV7-9 to TRBJ2-3; TRBD1 might be the D (6 bases). Trimming pared 5 bases from V and 4 bases from J, leaving 13 bases between. CDR1 is SEHNR, CDR2 FQNEAQ, per germline (reference sequence). The CDR3 runs 14 residues. The CDR3 is CASSQRTEADTQYF. CDR3 nucleotides: TGTGCCAGCAGCCAAAGGACAGAGGCAGATACGCAGTATTTT.

A few counts support this clonotype. The chain is built from TRBV20-1 and TRBJ2-7; D is perhaps TRBD1 (6 bases). Trimming left V 3 bases short and J 2 bases short, with 14 bases between. CDR1 is DFQATT, CDR2 SNEGSKA, per germline (reference sequence). The CDR3 covers 14 residues. The CDR3 reads CSARVPQGTYEQYF. DNA of the CDR3: TGCAGTGCTAGGGTCCCACAGGGCACCTACGAGCAGTACTTC.

In the case of this clonotype: This may be a read error: a much more frequent sequence differs by one nucleotide. The chain couples TRBV20-1 to TRBJ1-2; TRBD1 matches at 7 bases. Looked up from germline, CDR1 is DFQATT and CDR2 is SNEGSKA (reference sequence). Trimming cost V 4 bases and J 7 bases; bases outside gene matches: 6. CDR3 length: 12 residues. The CDR3 reads CSANRDSFGYTF. The DNA for the CDR3 is TGCAGTGCTAACCGGGACAGCTTTGGCTACACCTTC.

The chain employs TRBV25-1 and TRBJ1-2; 7 nucleotides align to TRBD1. The V gene end was trimmed by 6 bases and the J gene end by 6 bases; junction bases not matched to a gene: 10. CDR1 is MGHDK, CDR2 SYGVNS, per germline. The CDR3 loop spans 14 amino acids. CDR3 protein: CASSLAGTDHGYTF. The CDR3 DNA reads TGTGCCAGCAGCTTGGCTGGGACAGATCATGGCTACACCTTC.

Details on this clonotype: Sequence at one end of the junction differs from germline and may be a read error. The chain uses TRBV10-3 and TRBJ1-1, with TRBD1 identical over 8 bases. The CDR3 sequence is 15 residues long. Germline V lookup: CDR1 ENHRY, CDR2 SYGVKD. The CDR3 DNA is TGTGCCAGCAGTGCTAGACAGGGGCGGAACACTGAAGCTTTCTTT. Translating gives CASSARQGRNTEAFF.

As concerns this clonotype: A clone one base away is much larger, so this may be a read error. The chain is built from TRBV10-3 and TRBJ2-7; D may match TRBD1 or TRBD2 (5 bases each). Germline CDR1 reads ENHRY; CDR2 reads SYGVKD. This CDR3 region has 11 residues. The CDR3 DNA reads TGTGCCATCGGGGGACCCTACGAGCGGTACTTC. Protein product: CAIGGPYERYF.

The sample holds many counts of this clonotype. The chain combines TRBV13 with TRBJ2-5; 9 bases align to TRBD1. V lost 1 base, J lost 5 bases, and 5 bases stayed unmatched. The CDR3 covers 15 residues. Germline CDR1 and CDR2: PRHDT and FYEKMQ (reference sequence). The CDR3 loop reads CASSLATGGRETQYF. CDR3 DNA sequence: TGTGCCAGCAGCTTAGCGACAGGGGGAAGGGAGACCCAGTACTTC.

This clonotype was seen a handful of times. The junction departs from the called germline gene at one end, perhaps through a read error. The chain has TRBV25-1 and TRBJ2-2, with a possible D match to TRBD2 (6 bases). This CDR3 spans 14 amino acids. CDR1 is MGHDK and CDR2 is SYGVNS in the germline V gene. CDR3 residues: CASSRTINTGELFF. Written as DNA, the CDR3 is TGCGCCAGCAGTAGGACTATCAACACCGGGGAGCTGTTTTTT.

V usage is TRBV7-9 and J usage is TRBJ1-6; tentative D call: TRBD1 (5 bases). CDR1 is SEHNR and CDR2 is FQNEAQ in the germline V gene (reference sequence). V was trimmed by 2 bases and J by 6 bases, leaving 8 bases between them. This CDR3 is built from 14 residues. The CDR3 loop is CASSLRGSNSPLHF. For the CDR3, the DNA is TGTGCCAGCAGCTTAAGGGGATCTAATTCACCCCTCCACTTT.